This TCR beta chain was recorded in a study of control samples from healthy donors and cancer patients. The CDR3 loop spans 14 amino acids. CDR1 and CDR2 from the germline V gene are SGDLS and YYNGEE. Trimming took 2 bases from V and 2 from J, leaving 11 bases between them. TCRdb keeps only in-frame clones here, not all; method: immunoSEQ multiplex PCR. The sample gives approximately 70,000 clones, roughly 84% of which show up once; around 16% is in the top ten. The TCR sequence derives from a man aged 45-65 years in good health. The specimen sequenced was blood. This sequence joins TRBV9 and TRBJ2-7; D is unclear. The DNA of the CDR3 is TGTGCCAGCAGCGTGGAAATAAGCCCCTACGAGCAGTACTTC. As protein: CASSVEISPYEQYF.